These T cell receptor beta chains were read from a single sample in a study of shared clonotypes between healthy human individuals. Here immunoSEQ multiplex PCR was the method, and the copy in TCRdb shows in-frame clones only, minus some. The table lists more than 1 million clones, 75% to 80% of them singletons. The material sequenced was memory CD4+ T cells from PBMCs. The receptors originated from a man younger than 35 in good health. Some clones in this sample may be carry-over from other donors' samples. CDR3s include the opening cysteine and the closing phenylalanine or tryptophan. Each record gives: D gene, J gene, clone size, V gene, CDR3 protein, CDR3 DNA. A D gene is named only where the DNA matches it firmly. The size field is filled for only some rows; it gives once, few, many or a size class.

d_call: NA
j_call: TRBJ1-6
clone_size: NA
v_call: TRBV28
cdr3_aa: CASSPSYNSPLHF
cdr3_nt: TGTGCCAGCAGCCCTAGCTATAATTCACCCCTCCACTTT

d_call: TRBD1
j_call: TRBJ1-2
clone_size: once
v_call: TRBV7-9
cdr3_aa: CASRATGEGGYTF
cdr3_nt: TGTGCCAGCAGGGCAACAGGGGAAGGCGGCTACACCTTC

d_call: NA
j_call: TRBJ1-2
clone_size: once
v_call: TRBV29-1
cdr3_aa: CSVVMGRGGYTF
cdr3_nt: TGCAGCGTTGTAATGGGTAGGGGTGGCTACACCTTC

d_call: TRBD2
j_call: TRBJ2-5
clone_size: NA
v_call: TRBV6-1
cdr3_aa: CASSESGGAQYF
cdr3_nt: TGTGCCAGCAGTGAATCCGGGGGGGCCCAGTACTTC

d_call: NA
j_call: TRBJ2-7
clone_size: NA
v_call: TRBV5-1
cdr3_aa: CASSLVSGYEQYF
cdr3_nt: TGCGCCAGCAGCTTGGTTTCAGGGTACGAGCAGTACTTC

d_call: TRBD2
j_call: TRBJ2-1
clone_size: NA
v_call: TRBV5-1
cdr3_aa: CASSIRLAGVGEQFF
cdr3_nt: TGCGCCAGCAGCATCCGACTAGCGGGAGTGGGAGAGCAGTTCTTC

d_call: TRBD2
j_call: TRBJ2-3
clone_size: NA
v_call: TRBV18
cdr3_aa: CASFTRGSGSPDTQYF
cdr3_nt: TGTGCCAGCTTCACCAGGGGTAGCGGGAGCCCAGATACGCAGTATTTT

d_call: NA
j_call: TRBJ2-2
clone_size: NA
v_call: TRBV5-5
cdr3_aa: CASSPHRDPTTGELFF
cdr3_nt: TGTGCCAGCAGCCCGCACCGGGACCCGACCACCGGGGAGCTGTTTTTT

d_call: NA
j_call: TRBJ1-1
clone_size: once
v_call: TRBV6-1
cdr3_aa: CASSTASTYPEAFF
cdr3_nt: TGTGCCAGCAGCACGGCGTCGACCTACCCCGAAGCTTTCTTT

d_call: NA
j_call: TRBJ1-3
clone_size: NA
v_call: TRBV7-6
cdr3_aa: CASSLVAGAGNTIYF
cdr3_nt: TGTGCCAGCAGCTTAGTGGCAGGGGCTGGAAACACCATATATTTT

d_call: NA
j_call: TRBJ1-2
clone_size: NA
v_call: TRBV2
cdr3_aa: CASSEGGWALNYGYTF
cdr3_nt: TGTGCCAGCAGTGAGGGAGGCTGGGCGCTTAACTATGGCTACACCTTC

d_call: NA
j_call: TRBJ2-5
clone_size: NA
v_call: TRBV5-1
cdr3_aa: CASSLSIDGMYQETQYF
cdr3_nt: TGCGCCAGCAGCTTGTCGATCGACGGAATGTACCAAGAGACCCAGTACTTC

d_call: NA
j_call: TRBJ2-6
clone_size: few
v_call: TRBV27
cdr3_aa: CASSARGYGANVLTF
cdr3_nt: TGTGCCAGCAGTGCCAGGGGTTACGGGGCCAACGTCCTGACTTTC

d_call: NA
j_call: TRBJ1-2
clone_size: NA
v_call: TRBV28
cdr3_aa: CASSLAGTLYGYTF
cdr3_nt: TGTGCCAGCAGTTTGGCAGGGACCCTCTATGGCTACACCTTC

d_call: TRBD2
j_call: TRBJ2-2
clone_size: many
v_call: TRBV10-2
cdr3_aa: CASRNEDSGLAGGLDTGELFF
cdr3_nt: TGCGCCAGCAGAAATGAGGACTCGGGACTAGCGGGAGGATTGGACACCGGGGAGCTGTTTTTT

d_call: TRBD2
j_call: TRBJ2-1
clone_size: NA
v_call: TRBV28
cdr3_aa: CASSRQISGSWGEQFF
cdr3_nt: TGTGCCAGCAGCCGACAAATTAGCGGGAGTTGGGGTGAGCAGTTCTTC

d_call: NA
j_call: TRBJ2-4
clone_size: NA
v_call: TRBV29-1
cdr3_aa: CSVLGNIQYF
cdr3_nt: TGCAGCGTTTTGGGGAACATTCAGTACTTC

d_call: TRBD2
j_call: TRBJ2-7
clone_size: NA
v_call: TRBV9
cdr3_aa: CASSVGSMASGTPYEQYF
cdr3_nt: TGTGCCAGCAGCGTAGGGTCTATGGCTAGCGGAACCCCCTACGAGCAGTACTTC